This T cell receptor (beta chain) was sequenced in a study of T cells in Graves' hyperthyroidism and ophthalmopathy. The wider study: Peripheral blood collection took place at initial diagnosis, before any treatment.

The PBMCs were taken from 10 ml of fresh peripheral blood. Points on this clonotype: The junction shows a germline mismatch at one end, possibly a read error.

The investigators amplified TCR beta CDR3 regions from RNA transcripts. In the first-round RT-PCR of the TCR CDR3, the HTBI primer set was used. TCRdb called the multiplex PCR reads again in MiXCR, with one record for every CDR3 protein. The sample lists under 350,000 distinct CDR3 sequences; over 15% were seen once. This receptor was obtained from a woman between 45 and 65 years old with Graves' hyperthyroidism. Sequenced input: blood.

The CDR3 here is CASNLGGTGELFF. The CDR3 DNA sequence: TGTGCCAGCAACTTAGGAGGCACCGGGGAGCTGTTTTTT. The rearrangement joins TRBV7-6 to TRBJ2-2; TRBD2 is a possible D gene (5 bases). Germline V gene sequence: CDR1 SGHVS, CDR2 FNYEAQ. This CDR3 region has 13 residues.